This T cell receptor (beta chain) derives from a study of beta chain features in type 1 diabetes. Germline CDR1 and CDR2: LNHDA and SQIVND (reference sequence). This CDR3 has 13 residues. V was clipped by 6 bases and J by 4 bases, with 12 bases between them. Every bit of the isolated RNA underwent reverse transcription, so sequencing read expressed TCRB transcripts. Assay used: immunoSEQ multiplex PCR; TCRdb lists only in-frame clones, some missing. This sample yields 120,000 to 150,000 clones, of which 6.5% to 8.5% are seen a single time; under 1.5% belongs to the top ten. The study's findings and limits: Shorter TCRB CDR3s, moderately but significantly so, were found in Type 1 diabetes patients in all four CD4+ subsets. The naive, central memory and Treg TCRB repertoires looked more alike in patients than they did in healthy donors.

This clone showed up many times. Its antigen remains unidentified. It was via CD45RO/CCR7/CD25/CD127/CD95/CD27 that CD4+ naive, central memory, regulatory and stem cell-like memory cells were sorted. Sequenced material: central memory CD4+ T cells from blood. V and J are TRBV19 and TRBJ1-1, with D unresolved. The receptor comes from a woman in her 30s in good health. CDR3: CASSRGGSTEAFF. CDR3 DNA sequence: TGTGCCAGTAGCCGGGGTGGGAGCACTGAAGCTTTCTTT.